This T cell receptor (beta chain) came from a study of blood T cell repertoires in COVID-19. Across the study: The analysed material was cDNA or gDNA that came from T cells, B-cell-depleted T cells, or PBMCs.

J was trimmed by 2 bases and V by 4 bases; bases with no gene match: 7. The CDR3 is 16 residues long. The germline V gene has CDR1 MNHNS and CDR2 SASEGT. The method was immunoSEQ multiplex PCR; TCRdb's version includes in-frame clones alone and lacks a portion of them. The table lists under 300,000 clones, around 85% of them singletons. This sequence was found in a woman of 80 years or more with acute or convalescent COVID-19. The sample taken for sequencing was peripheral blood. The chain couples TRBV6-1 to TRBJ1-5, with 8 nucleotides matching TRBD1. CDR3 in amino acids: CASSVRGRGGNQPQHF. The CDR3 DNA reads TGTGCCAGCAGTGTCAGGGGGCGGGGTGGCAATCAGCCCCAGCATTTT.